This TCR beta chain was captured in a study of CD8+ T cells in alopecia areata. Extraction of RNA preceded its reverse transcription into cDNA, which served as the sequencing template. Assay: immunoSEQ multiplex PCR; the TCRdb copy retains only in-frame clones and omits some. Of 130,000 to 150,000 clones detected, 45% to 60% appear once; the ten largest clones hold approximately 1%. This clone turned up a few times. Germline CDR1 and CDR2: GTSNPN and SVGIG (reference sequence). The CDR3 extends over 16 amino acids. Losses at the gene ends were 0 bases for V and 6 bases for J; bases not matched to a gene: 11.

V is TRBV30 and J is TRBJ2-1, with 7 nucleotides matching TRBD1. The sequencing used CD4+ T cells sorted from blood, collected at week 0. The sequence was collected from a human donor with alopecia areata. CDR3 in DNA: TGTGCCTGGAGTGTACTAAGGGGGCCCCGGGCCAATGAGCAGTTCTTC. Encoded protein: CAWSVLRGPRANEQFF.